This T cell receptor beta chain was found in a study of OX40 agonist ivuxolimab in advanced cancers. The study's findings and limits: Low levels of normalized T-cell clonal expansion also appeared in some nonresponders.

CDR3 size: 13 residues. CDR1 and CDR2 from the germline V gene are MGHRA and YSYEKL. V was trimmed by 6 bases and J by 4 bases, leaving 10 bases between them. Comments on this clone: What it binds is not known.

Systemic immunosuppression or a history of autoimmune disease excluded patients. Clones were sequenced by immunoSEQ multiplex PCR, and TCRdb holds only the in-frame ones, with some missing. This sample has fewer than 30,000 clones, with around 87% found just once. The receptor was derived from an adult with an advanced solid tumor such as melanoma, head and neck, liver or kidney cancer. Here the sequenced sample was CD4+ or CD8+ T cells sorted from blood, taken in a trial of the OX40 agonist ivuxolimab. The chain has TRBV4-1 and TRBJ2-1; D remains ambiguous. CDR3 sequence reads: CASSRLTYNEQFF. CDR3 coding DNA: TGCGCCAGCAGTCGCCTTACATACAATGAGCAGTTCTTC.